This T cell receptor (beta chain) is from a study of identical twins. TCRdb used MiXCR to reprocess the 5' RACE reads, holding one entry per CDR3 protein. The data show hundreds of thousands of distinct CDR3 sequences, about 18% seen once. The table lists this clonotype with a few counts. Trimming took 5 bases from V and 4 from J; bases not matched to a gene: 4. The CDR3 is made up of 15 amino acids. Per the germline V gene, CDR1 is SNHLY and CDR2 is FYNNEI. The sample was also linked to a second study, of T cells expressing NK-cell markers. That publication notes: Seven sequenced donors out of eight were HCMV-seropositive, one seronegative. Once again these clonotypes came out on top in the CD3+CD56-NKG2C+ fraction of a few donors.

The TCR sequence derives from a woman aged 18 to 35 in good health. V and J are TRBV2 and TRBJ2-3, with TRBD2 matching over 12 bases. The source material was PBMCs. The CDR3 bases are TGTGCCAGCAGTCCTAGCGGGAGGGTCTCAGATACGCAGTATTTT. Residues: CASSPSGRVSDTQYF.